Included here is one T cell receptor (beta chain) sequence, with context. The antigen this receptor binds is unknown. No clone much larger than this one lies a single base away; base qualities are absent. DNA was extracted from blood mononuclear cells, and the same DNA was used for both TCR and STAT3 sequencing. Sequences KGHSH (CDR1) and LQKENI (CDR2) are obtained from the germline V gene. Trimming takes 3 bases off V and 0 bases off J; junction bases not matched to a gene: 15. The CDR3 runs 20 amino acids, cysteine and phenylalanine included. Just the 60-base CDR3 DNA is kept, in frame starting at base 1. This record comes from a study of STAT3 mutations in large granular lymphocyte leukemia (dated by TCRdb to the late 2010s). With respect to the entire study: About half of the T-LGLL patients who underwent longitudinal sequencing carried canonical activating STAT3 mutations. More than half of T-LGLL patients received one or more immunosuppressive therapy regimens, with hematologic response in approximately 41% of those treated. Serial deep sequencing of TCRbeta CDR3 and STAT3 was performed in patients with T-cell large granular lymphocyte leukemia to reconstruct clonal hierarchy and dynamics. From an initial cohort of 200 to 250 LGL patients, some 17 representative T-LGLL cases were chosen for longitudinal sequencing of TCRbeta and STAT3. As controls within the study, a couple of patients with natural killer LGL leukemia were also sequenced longitudinally. Patients were sequenced at 4 time points on average, with the number of samplings per patient ranging from 2 to 8. General findings and caveats noted by the study authors: At least one immunodominant TCRbeta clonotype was present in every T-LGLL patient, and multiple immunodominant subclonotypes appeared in about half of the T-LGLL patients. Because no samples were available when a clone first appeared, clonal expansion had to be inferred from samplings taken at other points. TCR clonotype switching after therapy was observed in 6 of 18 patients, and all newly emerging clones were found to be STAT3 wild type. Since codominant clonotypes persisted in some patients, a small but highly pathogenic clone may have gone undetected. The burden of the dominant TCR clone was higher than the STAT3 mutant burden in several patients, which suggests that the STAT3 mutation arose secondarily inside a clone that had already expanded. The linking of therapy response to changes in TCR clonal burden was complicated by variable intervals between samplings and differing treatment regimens.

An Illumina MiSeq was used to sequence the TCRbeta libraries, yielding an average of approximately 40,000 productive templates per sample. The immunoSEQ assay, which uses multiplex PCR amplification, was used to generate TCRbeta CDR3 libraries. In the authors' own workflow: Repertoire diversity was computed as previously defined, with values near 0 indicating extremely monoclonal samples. Held by TCRdb, this immuneACCESS table contains in-frame sequences only and omits some clones. Under half of the omission traces to an unresolved V gene where checked; the cause of the rest is unknown. For V, J and clone size, that table is used; D and trimming come from the DNA. Counted in this sample were roughly 29,000 clones; 60% to 85% of them appeared once. 30% of the sample comes from the top ten.

The rearranged chain carries TRBV18 and TRBJ1-4, with TRBD1 identical over 8 junction bases. The receptor was isolated from a woman aged 45-65 years with T-cell large granular lymphocyte leukemia. Some clones in this sample may be carry-over from other donors' samples. The age is the age at diagnosis. The sample taken for sequencing was peripheral blood mononuclear cells. The CDR3 region has the sequence CASSPSRARAGGPTNEKLFF. The nucleotide sequence reads TGTGCCAGCTCACCCAGCCGGGCCAGGGCAGGGGGCCCAACTAATGAAAAACTGTTTTTT.